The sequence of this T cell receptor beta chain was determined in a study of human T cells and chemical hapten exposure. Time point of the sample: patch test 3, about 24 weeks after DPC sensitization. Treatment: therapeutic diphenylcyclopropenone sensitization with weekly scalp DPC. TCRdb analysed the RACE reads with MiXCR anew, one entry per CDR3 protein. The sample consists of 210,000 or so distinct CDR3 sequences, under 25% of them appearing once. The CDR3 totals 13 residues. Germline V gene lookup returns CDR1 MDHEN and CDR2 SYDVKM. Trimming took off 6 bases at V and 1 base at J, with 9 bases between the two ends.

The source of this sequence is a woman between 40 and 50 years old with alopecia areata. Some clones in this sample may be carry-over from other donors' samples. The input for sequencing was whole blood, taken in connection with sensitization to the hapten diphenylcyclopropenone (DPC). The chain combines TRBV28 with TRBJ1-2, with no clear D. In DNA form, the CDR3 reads TGTGCCAGCAGCCGGACCTTTAACTATGGCTACACCTTC. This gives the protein CASSRTFNYGYTF.